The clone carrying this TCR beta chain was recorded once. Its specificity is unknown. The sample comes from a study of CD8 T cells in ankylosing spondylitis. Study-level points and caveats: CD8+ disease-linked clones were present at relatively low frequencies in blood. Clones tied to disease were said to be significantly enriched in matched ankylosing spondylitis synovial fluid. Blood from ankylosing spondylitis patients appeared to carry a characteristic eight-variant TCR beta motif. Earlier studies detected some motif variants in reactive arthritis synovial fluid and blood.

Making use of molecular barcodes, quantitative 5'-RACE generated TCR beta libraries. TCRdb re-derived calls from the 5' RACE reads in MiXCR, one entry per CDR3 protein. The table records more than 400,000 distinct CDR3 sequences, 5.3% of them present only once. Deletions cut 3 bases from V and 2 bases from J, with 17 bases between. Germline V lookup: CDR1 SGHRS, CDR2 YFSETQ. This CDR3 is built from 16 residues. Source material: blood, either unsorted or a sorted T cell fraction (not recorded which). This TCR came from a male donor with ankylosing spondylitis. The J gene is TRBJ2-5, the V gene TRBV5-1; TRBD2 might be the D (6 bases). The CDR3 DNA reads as TGCGCCAGCAGCTCGGGTGCGGCGGGGTCACAAGAGACCCAGTACTTC. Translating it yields CASSSGAAGSQETQYF.